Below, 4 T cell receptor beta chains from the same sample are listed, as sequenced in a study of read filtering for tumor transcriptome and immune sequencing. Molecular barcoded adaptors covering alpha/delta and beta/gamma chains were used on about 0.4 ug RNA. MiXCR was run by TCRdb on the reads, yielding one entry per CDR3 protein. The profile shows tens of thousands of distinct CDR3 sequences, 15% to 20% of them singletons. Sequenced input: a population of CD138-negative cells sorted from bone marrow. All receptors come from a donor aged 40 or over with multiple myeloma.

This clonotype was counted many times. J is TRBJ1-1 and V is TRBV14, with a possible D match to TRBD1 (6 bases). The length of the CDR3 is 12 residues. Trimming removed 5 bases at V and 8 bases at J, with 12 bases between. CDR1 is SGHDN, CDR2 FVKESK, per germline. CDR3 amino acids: CASSWGPAEAFF. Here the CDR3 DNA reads TGTGCCAGCAGCTGGGGGCCCGCCGAAGCTTTCTTT.

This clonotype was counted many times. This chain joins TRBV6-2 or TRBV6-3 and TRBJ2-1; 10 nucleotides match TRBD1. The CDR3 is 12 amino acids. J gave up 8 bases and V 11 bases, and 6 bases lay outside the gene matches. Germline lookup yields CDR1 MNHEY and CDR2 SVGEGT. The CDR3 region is CAVSGTGDEQFF. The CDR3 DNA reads TGTGCCGTCTCCGGGACAGGGGATGAGCAGTTCTTC.

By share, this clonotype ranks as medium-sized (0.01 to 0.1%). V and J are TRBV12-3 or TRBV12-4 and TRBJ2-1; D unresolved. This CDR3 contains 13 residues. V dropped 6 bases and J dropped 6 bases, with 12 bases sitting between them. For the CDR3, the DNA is TGTGCCAGCAGCTCCCCAGCGATCAATGAGCAGTTCTTC. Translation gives CASSSPAINEQFF.

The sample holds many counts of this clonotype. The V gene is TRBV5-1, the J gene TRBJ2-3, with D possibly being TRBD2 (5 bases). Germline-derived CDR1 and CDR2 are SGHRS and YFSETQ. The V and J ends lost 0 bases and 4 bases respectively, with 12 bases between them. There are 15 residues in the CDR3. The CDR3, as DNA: TGCGCCAGCAGCTTGGGTAGCGCGGTTGCAGATACGCAGTATTTT. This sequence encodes CASSLGSAVADTQYF.